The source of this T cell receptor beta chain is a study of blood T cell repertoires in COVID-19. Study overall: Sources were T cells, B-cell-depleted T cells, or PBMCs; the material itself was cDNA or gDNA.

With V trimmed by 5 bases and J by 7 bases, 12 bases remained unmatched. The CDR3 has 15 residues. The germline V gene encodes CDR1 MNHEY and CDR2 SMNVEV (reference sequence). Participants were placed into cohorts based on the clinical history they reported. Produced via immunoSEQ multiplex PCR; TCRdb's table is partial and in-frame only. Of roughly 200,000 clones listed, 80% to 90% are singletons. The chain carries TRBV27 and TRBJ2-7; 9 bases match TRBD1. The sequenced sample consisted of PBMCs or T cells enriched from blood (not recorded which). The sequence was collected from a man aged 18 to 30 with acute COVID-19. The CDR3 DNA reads TGTGCCAGCAGTCCCACAGGGGGCCCGATAGGTGAGCAGTACTTC. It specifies CASSPTGGPIGEQYF.